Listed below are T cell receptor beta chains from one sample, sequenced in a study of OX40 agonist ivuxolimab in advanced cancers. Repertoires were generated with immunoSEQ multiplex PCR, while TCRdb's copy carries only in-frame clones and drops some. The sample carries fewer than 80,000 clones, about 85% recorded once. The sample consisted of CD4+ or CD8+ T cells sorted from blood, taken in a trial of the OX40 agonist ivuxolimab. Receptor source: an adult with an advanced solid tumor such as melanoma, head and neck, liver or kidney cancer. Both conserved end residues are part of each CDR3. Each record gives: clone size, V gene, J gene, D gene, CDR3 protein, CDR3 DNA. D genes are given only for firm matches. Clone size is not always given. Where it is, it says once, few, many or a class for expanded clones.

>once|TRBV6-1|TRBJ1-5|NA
CASSVQGNQPQHF
TGTGCCAGCAGTGTACAGGGCAATCAGCCCCAGCATTTT
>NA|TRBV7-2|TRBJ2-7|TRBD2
CASSSDRGLLAGGYEQYF
TGTGCCAGCAGCTCGGACAGGGGACTACTAGCGGGAGGGTACGAGCAGTACTTC
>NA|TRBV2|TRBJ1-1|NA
CASRKGFLNTEAFF
TGTGCCAGCAGGAAGGGGTTCCTGAACACTGAAGCTTTCTTT
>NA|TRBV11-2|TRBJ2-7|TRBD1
CASTLGTGRYEQYF
TGTGCCAGCACCTTGGGGACAGGGAGGTACGAGCAGTACTTC
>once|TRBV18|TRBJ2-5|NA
CASSPRTGNGETQYF
TGTGCCAGCTCACCCAGAACAGGGAACGGTGAGACCCAGTACTTC
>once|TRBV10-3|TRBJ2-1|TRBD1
CAINPGQGFNEQFF
TGTGCCATCAATCCGGGACAGGGTTTCAATGAGCAGTTCTTC
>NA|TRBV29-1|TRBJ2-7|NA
CSVEEGEQYF
TGCAGCGTTGAAGAAGGGGAGCAGTACTTC
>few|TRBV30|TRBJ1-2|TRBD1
CAWVRDSETNYGYTF
TGTGCCTGGGTCCGGGACAGTGAAACGAACTATGGCTACACCTTC
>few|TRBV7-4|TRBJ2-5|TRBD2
CASSLGLAGKEETQYF
TGTGCCAGCAGCTTAGGGCTAGCGGGGAAGGAAGAGACCCAGTACTTC
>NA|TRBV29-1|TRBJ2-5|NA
CSVRGETQYF
TGCAGCGTTCGGGGAGAGACCCAGTACTTC
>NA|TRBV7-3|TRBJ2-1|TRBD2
CASSPVRLADYNEQFF
TGTGCCAGCAGCCCGGTTAGACTAGCGGATTACAATGAGCAGTTCTTC
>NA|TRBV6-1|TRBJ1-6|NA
CASTLDRSYNSPLHF
TGTGCCAGCACCCTAGACCGCTCCTATAATTCACCCCTCCACTTT
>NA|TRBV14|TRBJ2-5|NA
CASSLRQLPTETQYF
TGTGCCAGCAGCCTGCGACAGTTGCCGACGGAGACCCAGTACTTC
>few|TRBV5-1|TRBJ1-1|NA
CASSRLNTEAFF
TGCGCCAGCAGTAGGCTGAACACTGAAGCTTTCTTT
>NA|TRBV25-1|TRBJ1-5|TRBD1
CASSLTGSNQPQHF
TGTGCCAGCAGCTTGACAGGGAGCAATCAGCCCCAGCATTTT
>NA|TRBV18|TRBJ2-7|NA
CASSPPTYEQYF
TGTGCCAGCTCACCACCGACCTACGAGCAGTACTTC
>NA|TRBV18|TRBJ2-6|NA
CASSQSRVLSSGANVLTF
TGTGCCAGCTCACAAAGCAGGGTTCTAAGCTCTGGGGCCAACGTCCTGACTTTC
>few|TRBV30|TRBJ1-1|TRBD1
CAWSVRQGGGEAFF
TGTGCCTGGAGTGTACGACAGGGCGGAGGTGAAGCTTTCTTT
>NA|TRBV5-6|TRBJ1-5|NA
CANSRPPYQPQHF
TGTGCCAACTCCAGACCCCCTTATCAGCCCCAGCATTTT
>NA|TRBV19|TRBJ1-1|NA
CASSRLVNTEAFF
TGTGCCAGTAGTAGGCTGGTGAACACTGAAGCTTTCTTT
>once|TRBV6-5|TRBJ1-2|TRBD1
CASSYEPQGSVYGYTF
TGTGCCAGCAGTTACGAACCACAGGGGTCTGTCTATGGCTACACCTTC
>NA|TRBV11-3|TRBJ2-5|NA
CASSLPGGQETQYF
TGTGCCAGCAGCTTACCTGGCGGGCAAGAGACCCAGTACTTC
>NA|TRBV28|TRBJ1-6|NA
CASSPPGNSPLHF
TGTGCCAGCAGTCCTCCAGGGAATTCACCCCTCCACTTT
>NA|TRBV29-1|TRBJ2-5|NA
CSDTPLETQYF
TGCAGCGACACGCCCCTAGAGACCCAGTACTTC
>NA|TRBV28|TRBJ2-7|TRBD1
CASSLWRTGDLYEQYF
TGTGCCAGCAGCTTATGGCGGACAGGGGACCTCTACGAGCAGTACTTC
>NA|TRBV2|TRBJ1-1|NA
CASGRVMNTEAFF
TGTGCCAGTGGGAGGGTTATGAACACTGAAGCTTTCTTT
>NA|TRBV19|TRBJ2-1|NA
CASSPWDPAVNEQFF
TGTGCCAGTAGTCCCTGGGACCCCGCGGTTAATGAGCAGTTCTTC
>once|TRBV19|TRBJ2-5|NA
CASSTTQTKETQYF
TGTGCCAGTAGTACCACCCAGACAAAAGAGACCCAGTACTTC
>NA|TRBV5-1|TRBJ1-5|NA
CASSLGPDGGGNQPQHF
TGCGCCAGCAGCTTGGGCCCGGACGGGGGTGGGAATCAGCCCCAGCATTTT
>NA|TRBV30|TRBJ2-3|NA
CAWRGVRGPQYF
TGTGCCTGGAGGGGGGTCCGGGGGCCGCAGTATTTT
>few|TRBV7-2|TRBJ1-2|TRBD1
CASSTRQGNYGYTF
TGTGCCAGCAGCACCCGACAGGGGAACTATGGCTACACCTTC
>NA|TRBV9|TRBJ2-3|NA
CASSVGPGRKEDTQYF
TGTGCCAGCAGCGTAGGCCCAGGGAGAAAGGAAGATACGCAGTATTTT
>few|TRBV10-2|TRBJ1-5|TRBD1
CASSGTGHGSNQPQHF
TGCGCCAGCTCAGGGACAGGGCACGGGAGCAATCAGCCCCAGCATTTT
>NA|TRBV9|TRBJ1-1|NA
CASSVEGGTEAFF
TGTGCCAGCAGCGTCGAAGGCGGCACTGAAGCTTTCTTT
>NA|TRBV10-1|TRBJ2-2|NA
CASRGPGSGELFF
TGCGCCAGCAGAGGGCCCGGCAGCGGGGAGCTGTTTTTT
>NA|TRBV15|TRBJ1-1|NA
CATSPRPNTEAFF
TGTGCCACGTCACCCCGGCCGAACACTGAAGCTTTCTTT
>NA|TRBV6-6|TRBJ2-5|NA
CASSPQGPQETQYF
TGTGCCAGCAGCCCACAGGGCCCACAAGAGACCCAGTACTTC